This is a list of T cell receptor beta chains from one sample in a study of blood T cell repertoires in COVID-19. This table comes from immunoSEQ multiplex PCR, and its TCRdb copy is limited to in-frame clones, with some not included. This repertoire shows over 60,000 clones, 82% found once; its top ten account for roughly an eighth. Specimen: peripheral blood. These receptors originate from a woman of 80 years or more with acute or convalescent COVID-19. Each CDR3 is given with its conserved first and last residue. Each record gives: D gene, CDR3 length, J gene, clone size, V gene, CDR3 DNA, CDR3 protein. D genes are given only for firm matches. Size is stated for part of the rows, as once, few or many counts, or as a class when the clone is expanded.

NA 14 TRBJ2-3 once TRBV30 TGTGCCTGGAGTGTACTCGCAGGATTAGATACGCAGTATTTT CAWSVLAGLDTQYF
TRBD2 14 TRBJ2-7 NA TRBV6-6 TGTGCCAGCAGCTACTACGCGGGAGGGGGTGAGCAGTACTTC CASSYYAGGGEQYF
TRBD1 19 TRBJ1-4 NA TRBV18 TGTGCCAGCTCACCAATAGGACAGGGTGATGGGGCAACTAATGAAAAACTGTTTTTT CASSPIGQGDGATNEKLFF
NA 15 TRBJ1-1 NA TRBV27 TGTGCCAGCAAGACAGATATGGAGTTGGACACTGAAGCTTTCTTT CASKTDMELDTEAFF
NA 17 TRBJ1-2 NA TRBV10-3 TGTGCCATCAGTGAGTCCCCCGGGACGGGGGGCGACTATGGCTACACCTTC CAISESPGTGGDYGYTF
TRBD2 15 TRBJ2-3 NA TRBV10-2 TGCGCCAGCAGTGAACTAGCGGGAGGCCCATCAACGCAGTATTTT CASSELAGGPSTQYF
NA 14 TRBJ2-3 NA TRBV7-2 TGTGCCAGCAGCTTAATTGACAGAGCAAGTGCGCAGTATTTT CASSLIDRASAQYF
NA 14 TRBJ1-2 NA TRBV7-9 TGTGCCAGCAGCGCCTCAGGGTTGGGCTATGGCTACACCTTC CASSASGLGYGYTF
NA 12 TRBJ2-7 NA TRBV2 TGTGCCAGCAGTGAACCGGTCATCGAGCAGTACTTC CASSEPVIEQYF
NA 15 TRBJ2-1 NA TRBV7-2 TGTGCCAGCAGCTTTGGGTGGAGCTCCTACAATGAGCAGTTCTTC CASSFGWSSYNEQFF
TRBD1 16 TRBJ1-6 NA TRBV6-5 TGTGCCAGCAGTTCACAGGGGGCATCGCAAAATTCACCCCTCCACTTT CASSSQGASQNSPLHF
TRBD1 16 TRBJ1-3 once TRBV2 TGTGCCAGCTTTCGAGGGGGCTCTTTTTCCGGAAACACCATATATTTT CASFRGGSFSGNTIYF
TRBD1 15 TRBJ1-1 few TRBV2 TGTGCCAGCAGAGGACAGGGGGGAGGCGGCACTGAAGCTTTCTTT CASRGQGGGGTEAFF
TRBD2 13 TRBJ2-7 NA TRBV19 TGTGCCAGTAGTCGAACCAGGGAGGGCGAGCAGTACTTC CASSRTREGEQYF
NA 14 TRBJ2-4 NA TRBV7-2 TGTGCCAGCAGCTTAACTAGCACCAAAAACATTCAGTACTTC CASSLTSTKNIQYF
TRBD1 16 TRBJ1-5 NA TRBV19 TGTGCCAGTAGTAGATCCGGGACAGGGTTTGGTCAGCCCCAGCATTTT CASSRSGTGFGQPQHF
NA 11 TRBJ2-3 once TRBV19 TGTGCCAGTAGTATAGACTTTACGCAGTATTTT CASSIDFTQYF
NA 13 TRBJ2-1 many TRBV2 TGTGCCACCAAGCCCCAGGGTGCCAATGAGCAGTTCTTC CATKPQGANEQFF
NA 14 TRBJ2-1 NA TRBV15 TGTGCCACCAACCCCAGCGGCCGCTACAATGAGCAGTTCTTC CATNPSGRYNEQFF
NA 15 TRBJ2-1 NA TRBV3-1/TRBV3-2 TGTGCCAGCAGCCAAGATACGCACAGCTCAGGTGAGCAGTTCTTC CASSQDTHSSGEQFF
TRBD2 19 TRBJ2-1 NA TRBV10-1 TGCGCCAGCAGTGAGTCGCGTCTAGCGGGAGGTTGGGGGTACAATGAGCAGTTCTTC CASSESRLAGGWGYNEQFF
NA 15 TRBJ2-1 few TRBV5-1 TGCGCCAGCAGCTTGGATTCTCGGACAGCCGCCAGGCAGTTCTTC CASSLDSRTAARQFF
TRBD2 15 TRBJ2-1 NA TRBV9 TGTGCCAGCAGCTACCGACTAGCGGGAGGGCCGGTGCAGTTCTTC CASSYRLAGGPVQFF
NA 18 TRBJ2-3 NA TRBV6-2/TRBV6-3 TGTGCCAGCAGTTACTTTACGGGTGCCACTTACTACACAGATACGCAGTATTTT CASSYFTGATYYTDTQYF
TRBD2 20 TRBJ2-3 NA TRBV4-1 TGCGCCAGCAGCCCAGGGGATTGGGCTAGCGGGAATAAGGGCACAGATACGCAGTATTTT CASSPGDWASGNKGTDTQYF
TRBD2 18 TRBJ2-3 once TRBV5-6 TGTGCCAGCAGCTTGGTGGGACTAGCGGGAGGGTACACAGATACGCAGTATTTT CASSLVGLAGGYTDTQYF
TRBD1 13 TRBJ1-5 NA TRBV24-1 TGTGCCACCAGCAGGGGGAGCAATCAGCCCCAGCATTTT CATSRGSNQPQHF
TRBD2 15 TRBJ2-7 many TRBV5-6 TGTGCCAGCACCCCCCCCAGCGGGAAATCCTACGAGCAGTACTTC CASTPPSGKSYEQYF
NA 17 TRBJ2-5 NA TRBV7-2 TGTGCCAGCAGCTTAACGGGGAGCGGGCTATCCAAAGAGACCCAGTACTTC CASSLTGSGLSKETQYF
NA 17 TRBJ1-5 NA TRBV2 TGTGCCAGCAAGGTGGGAGTGGGGAATCATAGCAATCAGCCCCAGCATTTT CASKVGVGNHSNQPQHF
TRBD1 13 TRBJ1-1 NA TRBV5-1 TGCGCCAGCCGGACAGGACCCAACACTGAAGCTTTCTTT CASRTGPNTEAFF
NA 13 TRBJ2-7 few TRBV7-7 TGTGCCAGCAGCCCCCTGGGGGGAGCCGAGCAGTACTTC CASSPLGGAEQYF
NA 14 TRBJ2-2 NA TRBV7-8 TGTGCCAGCAGCTTGGCCGGGGACACCGGGGAGCTGTTTTTT CASSLAGDTGELFF
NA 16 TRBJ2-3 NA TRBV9 TGTGCCAGCAGCGTAGGGGCGGGATCTGGCACAGATACGCAGTATTTT CASSVGAGSGTDTQYF
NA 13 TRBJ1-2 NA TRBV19 TGTGCCACCGCGGATACTTTAAACTATGGCTACACCTTC CATADTLNYGYTF
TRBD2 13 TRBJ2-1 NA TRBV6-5 TGTGCAACCGGACTAGCGAGCTACAATGAGCAGTTCTTC CATGLASYNEQFF
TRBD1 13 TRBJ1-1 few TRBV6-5 TGTGCCAGCACACCCCAGGGGGGCACTGAAGCTTTCTTT CASTPQGGTEAFF